Here is one T cell receptor (beta chain) with its context. Its antigen remains unknown. The V gene's germline CDR1 is SGDLS and CDR2 YYNGEE. Deletions cut 0 bases from V and 0 bases from J, with 8 bases between. The CDR3 contains 15 residues. Using immunoSEQ multiplex PCR, the repertoire was profiled, and TCRdb retains in-frame clones only, with some absent. The sample has about 340,000 clones, less than 75% seen once. These data belong to a study of shared clonotypes between healthy human individuals. General observations from the study: Sequencing depth was expected to affect clonotype sharing among donors. Clonotypes not shared had lower generation probabilities than those common to all four donors.

This receptor was identified in a man under 40 in good health. The chain has TRBV9 and TRBJ2-3, with no clear D. Input material: memory CD4+ T cells sorted from blood. As to subset: CD45RA-negative fraction. For the CDR3, the DNA is TGTGCCAGCAGCGTAGCGGAGACTAGCACAGATACGCAGTATTTT. Translated: CASSVAETSTDTQYF.